Following are 6 T cell receptor beta chains from one sample sequenced in a study of Ad26.COV2.S vaccination and SARS-CoV-2 variants. The table came from immunoSEQ multiplex PCR; TCRdb's copy has only in-frame clones and leaves some out. Found here are about 440,000 clones, 90% of them singletons; the top ten hold about 4.1%. Treatment denoted: around 19 received Ad26.COV2.S at low or high dose, single or two shots; about 5 received placebo; per-sample allocation not given. Sampling was done on day 63 after the first vaccine or placebo injection. The sample in question was peripheral blood, obtained in a trial of Ad26.COV2.S vaccine versus placebo. The receptors come from a person between 18 and 59 years old who received the Ad26.COV2.S COVID-19 vaccine or a placebo.

The rearrangement uses TRBV19 and TRBJ2-7; the D call may be TRBD1 or TRBD2 (5 bases each). CDR1 and CDR2 from the germline V gene are LNHDA and SQIVND (reference sequence). V lost 2 bases and J lost 6, with 14 bases in between. This CDR3 spans 14 amino acids. The CDR3 here is CASSIPGRIGEQYF. CDR3 DNA sequence: TGTGCCAGTAGTATACCAGGGAGAATCGGCGAGCAGTACTTC.

The DNA of the CDR3 is TGTGCCAGCAGCGTAGGCGGAGGTCCGGAAGAGACCCAGTACTTC. It is translated as CASSVGGGPEETQYF. V gene TRBV9 combines with J gene TRBJ2-5; D possibly corresponds to TRBD2 (5 bases). CDR1 SGDLS and CDR2 YYNGEE come from the germline V gene. V lost 0 bases to trimming and J lost 3 bases, with 12 bases between them. There are 15 residues in the CDR3.

The chain uses TRBV29-1 and TRBJ1-1; D possibly corresponds to TRBD1 (5 bases). CDR1 SQVTM and CDR2 ANQGSEA come from the germline V gene. Trimming took 2 bases from V and 6 from J, leaving 7 bases between them. The CDR3 is made up of 11 amino acids. CDR3 in amino acids: CSVELGAEAFF. The CDR3 bases are TGCAGCGTTGAATTGGGGGCTGAAGCTTTCTTT. Drawing the rest from reference TRBV29-1 and TRBJ1-1, the complete variable domain is SAVISQKPSRDICQRGTSLTIQCQVDSQVTMMFWYRQQPGQSLTLIATANQGSEATYESGFVIDKFPISRPNLTFSTLTVSNMSPEDSSIYLCSVELGAEAFFGQGTRLTVV.

V usage is TRBV7-2 and J usage is TRBJ2-7; 9 nucleotides align to TRBD2. Germline-derived CDR1 and CDR2 are SGHTA and FQGNSA. The V segment lost 5 bases and the J segment 5 bases; nucleotides outside the gene matches: 7. CDR3 size: 14 residues. This CDR3 reads CASSASGRLNEQYF. The CDR3 DNA sequence: TGTGCCAGCAGCGCCAGCGGGAGGTTGAACGAGCAGTACTTC.

V is TRBV12-3 or TRBV12-4 and J is TRBJ2-1; TRBD2 might be the D (6 bases). Trimming removed 4 bases at V and 10 bases at J, with 11 bases between. CDR3 length: 12 residues. CDR3 residues: CASSSGDSEQFF. The CDR3 bases are TGTGCCAGCAGTTCCGGGGACTCGGAGCAGTTCTTC.

This clone has only one observation. The chain links TRBV7-2 to TRBJ2-3; 7 bases are shared with TRBD1. Trimming removed 4 bases from V and 0 bases from J; junction bases left unmatched: 7. This CDR3 has 16 residues. Germline assignment: CDR1 SGHTA and CDR2 FQGNSA. CDR3 sequence reads: CASSSTKDRSTDTQYF. The DNA for the CDR3 is TGTGCCAGCAGCTCTACTAAGGACAGGAGCACAGATACGCAGTATTTT.